This passage covers 25 T cell receptor beta chains from one sample sequenced in a study of blood T cell repertoires in COVID-19 (dated by TCRdb to the early 2020s). Library preparation was by the immunoSEQ multiplex PCR assay. TCRdb carries this immuneACCESS record with in-frame sequences only. Its versions omit some clonotypes, under half of them owing to an unresolved V gene in the studies checked, with the rest unexplained. In this sample the table shows approximately 240,000 clones, around 83% of which occur a single time. Of the sample, over 1.2% falls within the top ten clones. The sample taken for sequencing was peripheral blood. These receptor sequences come from a woman aged 40 to 50 who had recovered from COVID-19.

This chain joins TRBV28 and TRBJ2-7, with D possibly TRBD1 on 6 matching bases. Trimming took 8 bases from V and 5 from J, leaving 13 bases between them. Germline lookup yields CDR1 MDHEN and CDR2 SYDVKM. The length of the CDR3 is 12 residues. This CDR3 is CASERTADEQYF. The CDR3 bases are TGTGCCAGCGAACGGACAGCCGACGAGCAGTACTTC.

The gene calls are TRBV10-3 and TRBJ2-3, with 9 bases identical to TRBD2. This CDR3 contains 15 residues. V trimming: 6 bases; J trimming: 5 bases; junction bases outside the gene matches: 9. Germline V lookup: CDR1 ENHRY, CDR2 SYGVKD. As DNA, the CDR3 is TGTGCCATCAGCGGATTCGGCGGGGGGGGAGATACGCAGTATTTT. This codes for CAISGFGGGGDTQYF.

This clone has a handful of counts. The chain employs TRBV3-1 (or the pseudogene TRBV3-2) and TRBJ1-1, with D possibly matching TRBD1 (5 bases). The CDR3 contains 14 residues. Trimming took off 4 bases at V and 6 bases at J, with 15 bases between the two ends. The germline CDR1 and CDR2 sequences are LGHDT and YNNKEL (reference sequence). In DNA form, the CDR3 reads TGTGCCAGCAGCCCCCTGTTAGAAGGGGCTGAAGCTTTCTTT. This gives the protein CASSPLLEGAEAFF.

The CDR3 is CASSVIATPETQYF. The CDR3 coding sequence is TGTGCCAGCAGCGTAATAGCAACTCCAGAGACCCAGTACTTC. The chain uses TRBV9 and TRBJ2-5; the D is unclear. CDR1 is SGDLS, CDR2 YYNGEE, per germline. Trimming left V 1 base short and J 4 bases short, with 11 bases between. This CDR3 has 14 amino acids. The full variable domain, in which reference TRBV9 and TRBJ2-5 provide the parts outside the CDR3, is DSGVTQTPKHLITATGQRVTLRCSPRSGDLSVYWYQQSLDQGLQFLIQYYNGEERAKGNILERFSAQQFPDLHSELNLSSLELGDSALYFCASSVIATPETQYFGPGTRLLVL.

The chain couples TRBV7-9 to TRBJ2-5; 7 nucleotides match TRBD1. Germline V gene data show CDR1 as SEHNR and CDR2 as FQNEAQ (reference sequence). The CDR3 spans 16 residues. Trimming took 4 bases from V and 1 from J; bases not matched to a gene: 9. CDR3 amino acids: CASSYSPDRLQETQYF. The DNA of the CDR3 is TGTGCCAGCAGCTATAGCCCGGACAGGCTCCAAGAGACCCAGTACTTC. The full variable domain, completed using reference TRBV7-9 and TRBJ2-5, is DTGVSQNPRHKITKRGQNVTFRCDPISEHNRLYWYRQTLGQGPEFLTYFQNEAQLEKSRLLSDRFSAERPKGSFSTLEIQRTEQGDSAMYLCASSYSPDRLQETQYFGPGTRLLVL.

The chain joins TRBV7-2 to TRBJ2-5, with D hard to call. Trimming took off 3 bases at V and 1 base at J, with 6 bases between the two ends. Germline V lookup: CDR1 SGHTA, CDR2 FQGNSA. The CDR3 has 13 amino acids. This CDR3 is CASSFNFQETQYF. Written as DNA, the CDR3 is TGTGCCAGCAGCTTTAATTTCCAAGAGACCCAGTACTTC. Full variable domain (rest looked up from reference TRBV7-2 and TRBJ2-5): GAGVSQSPSNKVTEKGKDVELRCDPISGHTALYWYRQSLGQGLEFLIYFQGNSAPDKSGLPSDRFSAERTGGSVSTLTIQRTQQEDSAVYLCASSFNFQETQYFGPGTRLLVL.

The chain carries TRBV2 and TRBJ2-2; possible D gene TRBD2, 6 bases. V dropped 5 bases and J dropped 4 bases, with 11 bases sitting between them. The CDR3 length is 14 residues. The V gene's germline CDR1 is SNHLY and CDR2 FYNNEI. CDR3 in amino acids: CASSPISGTGELFF. Written as DNA, the CDR3 is TGTGCCAGCAGTCCTATTAGCGGCACCGGGGAGCTGTTTTTT.

The chain joins TRBV7-2 to TRBJ2-5; TRBD1 agrees at 7 bases. V trimming: 3 bases; J trimming: 6 bases; junction bases outside the gene matches: 4. The CDR3 is 13 amino acids. Germline CDR1 reads SGHTA; CDR2 reads FQGNSA. The CDR3 region has the DNA TGTGCCAGCAGCTTCGACAGGGTTAAGACCCAGTACTTC. Amino acid sequence: CASSFDRVKTQYF.

The chain joins TRBV7-9 to TRBJ2-3; 12 bases fit TRBD2. V lost 4 bases to trimming and J lost 6 bases; unmatched junction nucleotides: 2. The CDR3 totals 14 residues. The V gene's germline CDR1 is SEHNR and CDR2 FQNEAQ (reference sequence). CDR3 in amino acids: CASSSSGGGDTQYF. In DNA form, the CDR3 reads TGTGCCAGCAGCTCTAGCGGGGGGGGCGATACGCAGTATTTT. Full variable domain (remainder filled in from reference TRBV7-9 and TRBJ2-3): DTGVSQNPRHKITKRGQNVTFRCDPISEHNRLYWYRQTLGQGPEFLTYFQNEAQLEKSRLLSDRFSAERPKGSFSTLEIQRTEQGDSAMYLCASSSSGGGDTQYFGPGTRLTVL.

The rearrangement uses TRBV9 and TRBJ1-5; 11 nucleotides align to TRBD1. V lost 2 bases to trimming and J lost 4 bases; unmatched junction nucleotides: 2. Germline CDR1 and CDR2: SGDLS and YYNGEE. The CDR3 consists of 15 residues. The CDR3 sequence: CASSVGQGENQPQHF. The CDR3 nucleotides are TGTGCCAGCAGCGTGGGACAGGGGGAGAATCAGCCCCAGCATTTT.

The chain is built from TRBV2 and TRBJ2-1; D possibly corresponds to TRBD2 (5 bases). Between the trimmed V and J ends, which lost 2 bases and 6 bases, there was a span of 8 bases. Germline loops: CDR1 SNHLY, CDR2 FYNNEI. CDR3 length: 13 amino acids. CDR3 residues: CASSELAPNEQFF. The CDR3 DNA sequence: TGTGCCAGCAGTGAACTAGCCCCCAATGAGCAGTTCTTC.

The chain uses TRBV9 and TRBJ1-1, with D unclear. This CDR3 is 14 amino acids long. V was shortened by 4 bases and J by 1 base, with 11 bases between the two germline ends. CDR1 SGDLS and CDR2 YYNGEE come from the germline V gene. CDR3 loop: CASSPRLQNTEAFF. CDR3 bases: TGTGCCAGCAGCCCAAGACTACAGAACACTGAAGCTTTCTTT.

The rearrangement uses TRBV30 and TRBJ1-2, with D hard to call. The CDR3 runs 11 residues. From germline, CDR1 is GTSNPN and CDR2 SVGIG (reference sequence). Trimming cost V 1 base and J 6 bases, with 6 bases left between them. The CDR3 is CAWSAGHGYTF. The CDR3, as DNA: TGTGCCTGGAGTGCCGGTCATGGCTACACCTTC.

This chain links TRBV11-2 with TRBJ1-1; tentatively, D is TRBD1 (5 bases). Germline CDR1 is SGHAT and CDR2 is FQNNGV. The CDR3 loop spans 16 amino acids. V gave up 5 bases and J gave up 0 bases, with 16 bases separating them. CDR3 loop: CASSLWGSLMNTEAFF. The CDR3 coding sequence is TGTGCCAGCAGCCTCTGGGGCAGCCTCATGAACACTGAAGCTTTCTTT.

The chain uses TRBV19 and TRBJ2-7, with D possibly matching TRBD2 (6 bases). Germline V gene lookup returns CDR1 LNHDA and CDR2 SQIVND (reference sequence). Trimming removed 9 bases from V and 6 bases from J, with 18 bases in between. This CDR3 comprises 13 residues. Here the CDR3 reads CASKNVGGSEQYF. CDR3 coding DNA: TGTGCCAGCAAGAATGTGGGGGGTTCCGAGCAGTACTTC.

The chain links TRBV19 to TRBJ1-2; D is perhaps TRBD1 (5 bases). From germline, CDR1 is LNHDA and CDR2 SQIVND (reference sequence). The CDR3 totals 14 residues. Trimming stripped 2 bases from V and 7 bases from J, with 14 bases between. CDR3 protein: CASSILAGKGGYTF. CDR3 in DNA: TGTGCCAGTAGTATACTGGCAGGGAAGGGTGGCTACACCTTC.

This sequence joins TRBV7-2 and TRBJ1-5; D is undetermined. Germline V CDR1 and CDR2: SGHTA, FQGNSA. Trimming stripped 4 bases from V and 6 bases from J, with 10 bases between. This CDR3 is 13 amino acids long. Here the CDR3 DNA reads TGTGCCAGCAGCTCCGATTGGAGTCAGCCCCAGCATTTT. Translation: CASSSDWSQPQHF.

The chain uses TRBV27 and TRBJ1-2; a possible D gene is TRBD1 (6 bases). The V gene lost 8 bases and the J gene lost 8 bases, with 24 bases spanning the gap. Germline assignment: CDR1 MNHEY and CDR2 SMNVEV (reference sequence). The CDR3 runs 15 residues. DNA of the CDR3: TGTGCCAGCGGGCCTGGGGGCAGCGGTATGGAAGGCTACACCTTC. As protein: CASGPGGSGMEGYTF.

The chain links TRBV7-8 to TRBJ2-5; tentative D call: TRBD2 (5 bases). The CDR3 spans 16 residues. V was trimmed by 2 bases and J by 5 bases, leaving 18 bases between them. Per germline, CDR1 SGHVS and CDR2 FQNEAQ. In DNA form, the CDR3 reads TGTGCCAGCAGCTTAAGAGGGTCAGCCTTTTTGGAGACCCAGTACTTC. As protein: CASSLRGSAFLETQYF.

The count of this clone is one. The rearrangement links TRBV28 to TRBJ1-2; weak D call: TRBD1 (5 bases). Germline V lookup: CDR1 MDHEN, CDR2 SYDVKM. The CDR3 sequence is 11 residues long. The V gene lost 6 bases and the J gene lost 3 bases, with 5 bases spanning the gap. CDR3 DNA sequence: TGTGCCAGCAGAGGGGACTATGGCTACACCTTC. It encodes CASRGDYGYTF.

The sample holds a few counts of this clone. The chain is built from TRBV27 and TRBJ2-1; D possibly corresponds to TRBD2 (6 bases). This CDR3 is built from 15 residues. CDR1 is MNHEY, CDR2 SMNVEV, per germline (reference sequence). The V and J ends lost 3 bases and 6 bases respectively, with 15 bases between them. The CDR3: CASSFTGLRGNEQFF. Here the CDR3 DNA reads TGTGCCAGCAGTTTTACAGGCTTGCGGGGCAATGAGCAGTTCTTC.

This rearrangement joins TRBV27 to TRBJ1-4; TRBD1 agrees at 7 bases. V lost 5 bases, J lost 10 bases, and 19 bases stayed unmatched. The CDR3 has 17 amino acids. Looked up from germline, CDR1 is MNHEY and CDR2 is SMNVEV (reference sequence). CDR3 region: CASSTTTDRDKYGKLFF. In DNA form, the CDR3 reads TGTGCCAGCAGTACAACTACAGACAGGGATAAGTACGGAAAACTGTTTTTT.

The rearrangement links TRBV5-1 to TRBJ1-2; D is unclear. CDR3 length: 14 amino acids. V was clipped by 3 bases and J by 4 bases, with 13 bases between them. The germline V gene encodes CDR1 SGHRS and CDR2 YFSETQ. Here the CDR3 DNA reads TGCGCCAGCAGCTCCTATAGCGGACCCTATGGCTACACCTTC. This encodes CASSSYSGPYGYTF.

In the case of this clone: One end of the junction is discordant with germline, which a read error may explain. The rearrangement links TRBV12-5 to TRBJ1-3; D call uncertain. Looked up from germline, CDR1 is LGHNT and CDR2 is FRNRAP. This CDR3 is 13 amino acids long. CDR3 sequence reads: CASGLGAGNTIYF. CDR3 DNA sequence: TGTGCTAGTGGTTTGGGGGCTGGGAACACCATATATTTT. Using reference TRBV12-5 and TRBJ1-3 for the parts outside the CDR3, the full variable domain is DARVTQTPRHKVTEMGQEVTMRCQPILGHNTVFWYRQTMMQGLELLAYFRNRAPLDDSGMPKDRFSAEMPDATLATLKIQPSEPRDSAVYFCASGLGAGNTIYFGEGSWLTVV.

This clone was seen just once. This chain links TRBV7-2 with TRBJ2-7; 7 bases are a match to TRBD1. The CDR3 has 15 amino acids. After removal of 2 bases from V and 0 bases from J, the junction contained 4 bases not matched to a gene. The V gene's germline CDR1 is SGHTA and CDR2 FQGNSA. This CDR3 reads CASSLQAGGSYEQYF. The CDR3 nucleotides are TGTGCCAGCAGCTTACAAGCAGGGGGCTCCTACGAGCAGTACTTC.